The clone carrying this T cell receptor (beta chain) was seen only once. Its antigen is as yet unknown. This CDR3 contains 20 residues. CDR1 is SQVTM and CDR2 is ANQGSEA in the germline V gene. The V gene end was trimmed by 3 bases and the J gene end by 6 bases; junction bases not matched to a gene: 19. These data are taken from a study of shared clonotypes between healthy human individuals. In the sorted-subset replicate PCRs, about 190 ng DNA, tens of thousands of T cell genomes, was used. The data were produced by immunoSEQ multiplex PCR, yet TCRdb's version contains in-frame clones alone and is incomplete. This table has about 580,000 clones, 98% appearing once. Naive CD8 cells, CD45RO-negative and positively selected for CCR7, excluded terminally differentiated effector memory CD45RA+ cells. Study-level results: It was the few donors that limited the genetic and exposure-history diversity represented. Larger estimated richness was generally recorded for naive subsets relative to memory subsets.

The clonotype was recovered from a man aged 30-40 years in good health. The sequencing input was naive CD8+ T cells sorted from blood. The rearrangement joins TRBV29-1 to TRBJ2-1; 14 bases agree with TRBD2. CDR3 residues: CSVDAHDGRLAGGVRNEQFF. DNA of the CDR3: TGCAGCGTTGACGCACACGACGGTAGACTAGCGGGAGGGGTTCGCAATGAGCAGTTCTTC.